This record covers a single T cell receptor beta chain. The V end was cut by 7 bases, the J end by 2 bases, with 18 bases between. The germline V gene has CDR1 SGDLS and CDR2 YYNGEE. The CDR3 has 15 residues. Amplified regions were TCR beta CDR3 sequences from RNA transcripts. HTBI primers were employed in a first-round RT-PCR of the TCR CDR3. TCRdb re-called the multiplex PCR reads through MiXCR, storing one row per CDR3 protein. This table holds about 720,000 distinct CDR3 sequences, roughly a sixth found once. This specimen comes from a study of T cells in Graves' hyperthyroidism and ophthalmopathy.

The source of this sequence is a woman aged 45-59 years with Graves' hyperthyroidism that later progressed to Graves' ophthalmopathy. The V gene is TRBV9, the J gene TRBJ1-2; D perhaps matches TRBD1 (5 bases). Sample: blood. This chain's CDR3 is CASGPRGSGNYGYTF. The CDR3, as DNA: TGTGCCAGCGGCCCACGGGGGTCAGGGAACTATGGCTACACCTTC.